This TCR beta chain was sequenced in a study of vaccination effects on CD4 cells after COVID-19. Study details: BNT162b2 vaccine or mRNA-1273 vaccine was given to participants in two doses. Whole-study results and caveats: Clones that were induced by infection or by vaccine showed marked contraction late after vaccination.

This table comes from immunoSEQ multiplex PCR, and its TCRdb copy is limited to in-frame clones, with some not included. The sample holds more than 20,000 clones, approximately 72% seen once. In regard to this clone: Its antigen is not known.

In the ViraFEST assay, antigen-specific CD4+ clonotypes were identified by expansion after peptide-pool stimulation. Culturing for around eleven days preceded CD4+ T cell isolation. Vaccinated participants had no history of SARS-CoV-2 infection and tested negative for nucleocapsid antibodies. CDR3 size: 14 residues. The V gene lost 0 bases and the J gene lost 9 bases, with 12 bases spanning the gap. CDR1 and CDR2 from the germline V gene are LGHDT and YNNKEL (reference sequence). V usage is TRBV3-1 (or the pseudogene TRBV3-2) and J usage is TRBJ2-4; TRBD2 is a possible D gene (5 bases). The material sequenced was CD4+ T cells from PBMCs cultured with HCoV-NL63 spike peptides, taken before COVID-19 vaccination. This clonotype originated in a human donor who received a COVID-19 vaccine. Here the CDR3 reads CASSQEAESGIQYF. CDR3 coding DNA: TGTGCCAGCAGCCAAGAAGCGGAGTCGGGCATTCAGTACTTC.